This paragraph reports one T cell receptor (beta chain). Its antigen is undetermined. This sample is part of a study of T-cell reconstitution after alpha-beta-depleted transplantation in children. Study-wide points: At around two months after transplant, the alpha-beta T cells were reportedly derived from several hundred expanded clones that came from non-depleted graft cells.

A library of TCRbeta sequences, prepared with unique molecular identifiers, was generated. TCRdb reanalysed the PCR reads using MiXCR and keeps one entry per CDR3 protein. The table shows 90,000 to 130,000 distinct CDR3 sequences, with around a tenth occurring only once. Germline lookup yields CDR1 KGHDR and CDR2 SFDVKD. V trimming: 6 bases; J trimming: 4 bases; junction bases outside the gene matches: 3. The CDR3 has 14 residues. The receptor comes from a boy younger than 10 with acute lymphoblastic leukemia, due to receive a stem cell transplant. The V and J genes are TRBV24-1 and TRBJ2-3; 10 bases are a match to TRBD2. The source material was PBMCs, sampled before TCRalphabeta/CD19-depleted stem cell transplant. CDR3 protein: CATSPSGSSDTQYF. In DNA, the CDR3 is TGTGCCACCAGTCCTAGCGGGAGTTCAGATACGCAGTATTTT.